This TCR beta chain was documented in a study of human T cells and chemical hapten exposure. Study-wide points: Significantly more large CDR3 similarity clusters were formed by expanded TCRs than by controls. There was no change with DPC sensitization in TCRs above 1 in 1000 frequency.

Time point given: patch test 1, 2 weeks after DPC sensitization. Treatment reported: therapeutic diphenylcyclopropenone sensitization with weekly scalp DPC. The library put unique molecular identifiers onto individual cDNA molecules. TCRdb used MiXCR to reprocess the RACE reads, holding one entry per CDR3 protein. Seen here are around 340,000 distinct CDR3 sequences, roughly 6.9% observed once, and the top ten hold 8% to 9%. With 6 bases removed from V and 1 base from J, the gap between germline ends came to 13 bases. Germline CDR1 and CDR2: MNHEY and SVGEGT. The CDR3 is made up of 15 amino acids. This clonotype occurred a few times. Its antigen is unidentified.

The clonotype was recovered from a young woman with alopecia areata. Some clones in this sample may be carry-over from other donors' samples. The input for sequencing was whole blood, taken in connection with sensitization to the hapten diphenylcyclopropenone (DPC). This chain links TRBV6-2 or TRBV6-3 with TRBJ2-1, with D perhaps matching TRBD1 or TRBD2 (5 bases each). The CDR3 reads CASSPPGSSYNEQFF. The DNA for the CDR3 is TGTGCCAGCAGCCCCCCAGGGAGTTCCTACAATGAGCAGTTCTTC.